These 22 T cell receptor beta chains came from one sample sequenced in a study of monozygotic twins with inflammatory bowel disease. TCRdb reprocessed the 5' RACE reads, keeping one entry per CDR3 protein, no DNA. The sample's table shows over 120,000 distinct CDR3 sequences. The sequenced sample consisted of blood. The receptors were gathered from a human donor with ulcerative colitis or Crohn's disease, or a healthy co-twin of an affected twin (not recorded which).

The chain is built from TRBV21-1 and TRBJ2-7. TRBV21-1 is marked as a pseudogene. CDR3 length: 12 residues. CDR3 residues: CASSSGDNEQYF.

The V gene is TRBV7-6, the J gene TRBJ2-1. Germline CDR1 SGHVS, CDR2 FNYEAQ. The CDR3 runs to 12 residues. The CDR3 loop reads CASSLGNNEQFF. The whole variable domain, filled in from reference TRBV7-6 and TRBJ2-1, reads GAGVSQSPRYKVTKRGQDVALRCDPISGHVSLYWYRQALGQGPEFLTYFNYEAQQDKSGLPNDRFSAERPEGSISTLTIQRTEQRDSAMYRCASSLGNNEQFFGPGTRLTVL.

The rearrangement uses TRBV6-6 and TRBJ1-1. This CDR3 is built from 13 residues. The germline V gene encodes CDR1 MNHNY and CDR2 SVGAGI (reference sequence). The CDR3 spells CASSSRLITEAFF.

The chain joins TRBV5-1 to TRBJ1-4; as DNA is missing, the TRBD1 call by TCRdb cannot be tested. This CDR3 has 14 residues. CDR1 and CDR2 (germline): SGHRS, YFSETQ. The CDR3 region is CASSPRRDPTVWFF.

The gene calls are TRBV7-3 and TRBJ2-2; TCRdb names TRBD2, which stays unverified in the absence of DNA. This CDR3 is built from 19 residues. The germline gives CDR1 SGHTA, CDR2 FQGTGA. The CDR3 loop reads CASTLYGLAGVANTGELFF.

CDR3 in amino acids: CATSSFDAGHYGYTF. The genes are TRBV24-1 and TRBJ1-2; TCRdb selects TRBD1, and the lack of DNA leaves this call unchecked. The CDR3 covers 15 residues. CDR1 KGHDR and CDR2 SFDVKD come from the germline V gene.

CDR3 loop: CASSLEAGSYSEQFF. The rearrangement uses TRBV5-1 and TRBJ2-1. This CDR3 comprises 15 residues. Germline V lookup: CDR1 SGHRS, CDR2 YFSETQ. Combining the CDR3 with reference TRBV5-1 and TRBJ2-1 gives the whole variable domain KAGVTQTPRYLIKTRGQQVTLSCSPISGHRSVSWYQQTPGQGLQFLFEYFSETQRNKGNFPGRFSGRQFSNSRSEMNVSTLELGDSALYLCASSLEAGSYSEQFFGPGTRLTVL.

The rearrangement joins TRBV7-8 to TRBJ1-4; TCRdb picks TRBD1, but there is no DNA to check that call. This CDR3 is built from 15 residues. The germline V gene has CDR1 SGHVS and CDR2 FQNEAQ. CDR3 sequence reads: CASSDGGQGGEKLFF.

The chain uses TRBV5-4 and TRBJ2-7; there is no DNA to check the TCRdb D call of TRBD1. The CDR3 length is 15 residues. From germline, CDR1 is SGHNT and CDR2 YYREEE (reference sequence). CDR3 sequence reads: CASSLSGAGSYEQYF. Complete variable domain (other parts from reference TRBV5-4 and TRBJ2-7): ETGVTQSPTHLIKTRGQQVTLRCSSQSGHNTVSWYQQALGQGPQFIFQYYREEENGRGNFPPRFSGLQFPNYSSELNVNALELDDSALYLCASSLSGAGSYEQYFGPGTRLTVT.

This sequence joins TRBV29-1 and TRBJ2-3; checking the TCRdb D call of TRBD2 is not possible without DNA. This CDR3 region has 13 residues. Germline values: CDR1 SQVTM, CDR2 ANQGSEA. CDR3 in amino acids: CSVSGRASDTQYF.

This chain links TRBV5-1 with TRBJ1-1; TCRdb selects TRBD1, and the lack of DNA leaves this call unchecked. Per the germline V gene, CDR1 is SGHRS and CDR2 is YFSETQ. The length of the CDR3 is 14 residues. The CDR3 sequence: CASSVGHRPTEAFF.

J is TRBJ1-1 and V is TRBV3-1. Germline V gene lookup returns CDR1 LGHDT and CDR2 YNNKEL (reference sequence). There are 14 residues in the CDR3. The CDR3 sequence is CASSQRGENTEAFF.

This rearrangement joins TRBV5-6 to TRBJ2-4; checking the TCRdb D call of TRBD2 is not possible without DNA. The germline V gene encodes CDR1 SGHDT and CDR2 YYEEEE. The CDR3 covers 14 residues. CDR3 sequence: CASSWGTATNIQYF.

The chain links TRBV11-1 to TRBJ1-2; the D call from TCRdb, TRBD1, cannot be confirmed without DNA. CDR3 length: 15 amino acids. Germline V CDR1 and CDR2: SGHAT, FQDESV (reference sequence). CDR3 sequence reads: CASSQLAGPNYGYTF.

The V call is TRBV7-2, the J call TRBJ2-3; TCRdb indicates TRBD2, and absent DNA this call remains unverified. Looked up from germline, CDR1 is SGHTA and CDR2 is FQGNSA. This CDR3 region has 16 residues. The CDR3 loop reads CASSRSGTSPPDTQYF.

CDR3 in amino acids: CASRSGGSETQYF. V usage is TRBV27 and J usage is TRBJ2-5; no DNA is available, so the TRBD1 call from TCRdb remains unchecked. In germline, CDR1 is MNHEY, CDR2 SMNVEV (reference sequence). This CDR3 spans 13 amino acids.

J is TRBJ1-2 and V is TRBV11-2; TCRdb gives TRBD1 as the D gene, but with no DNA this cannot be confirmed. CDR1 and CDR2 from the germline V gene are SGHAT and FQNNGV. The CDR3 spans 16 residues. The CDR3 reads CASSLSSSGAVYGYTF.

This chain's CDR3 is CSATLPFAKTSGRPTVKTQYF. The chain recombines TRBV20-1 with TRBJ2-5; the D call from TCRdb, TRBD2, cannot be confirmed without DNA. The CDR3 has 21 amino acids. The germline CDR1 and CDR2 sequences are DFQATT and SNEGSKA (reference sequence).

V usage is TRBV10-2 and J usage is TRBJ2-1; TCRdb lists TRBD2, though no DNA is available to test this call. The germline gives CDR1 WSHSY, CDR2 SAAADI. This CDR3 is built from 15 residues. The CDR3 spells CASRGGLADYNEQFF.

The V call is TRBV15, the J call TRBJ1-2; the D call of TRBD1 rests on TCRdb alone, since no DNA is present to check it. Germline CDR1 and CDR2: LNHNV and YYDKDF (reference sequence). The length of the CDR3 is 14 residues. The CDR3 spells CATSRDRVNYGYTF.

The gene calls are TRBV29-1 and TRBJ1-1; checking the TCRdb D call of TRBD1 is not possible without DNA. CDR3 size: 14 residues. Per germline, CDR1 SQVTM and CDR2 ANQGSEA. This CDR3 is CSVPTGTANTEAFF.

Here the CDR3 reads CASQGPSTDTQYF. J is TRBJ2-3 and V is TRBV25-1. CDR1 is MGHDK, CDR2 SYGVNS, per germline. This CDR3 has 13 residues.